These 15 T cell receptor beta chains came from one sample sequenced in a study of blood T cell repertoires in COVID-19. Only in-frame clones appear in the TCRdb table, and some are missing; sequencing was by immunoSEQ multiplex PCR. Here the sample spans about 100,000 clones, 70% to 90% being singletons. Sequencing used peripheral blood. Source of these receptors: a man aged 45-60 years with active or convalescent COVID-19.

The V call is TRBV11-3, the J call TRBJ2-1, with 7 bases identical to TRBD2. The CDR3 covers 15 residues. Germline V gene data show CDR1 as SGHNT and CDR2 as YENEEA. V lost 3 bases to trimming and J lost 0 bases; unmatched junction nucleotides: 2. As DNA, the CDR3 is TGTGCCAGCAGCTTTGGCGGGAGCTCCTACAATGAGCAGTTCTTC. Protein product: CASSFGGSSYNEQFF.

This chain joins TRBV14 and TRBJ2-7; D gene uncertain. Germline lookup yields CDR1 SGHDN and CDR2 FVKESK. V was shortened by 0 bases and J by 0 bases, with 6 bases between the two germline ends. The CDR3 totals 14 residues. CDR3 protein: CASSQDPSSYEQYF. The DNA of the CDR3 is TGTGCCAGCAGCCAAGACCCCAGCTCCTACGAGCAGTACTTC. Full variable domain (remainder filled in from reference TRBV14 and TRBJ2-7): EAGVTQFPSHSVIEKGQTVTLRCDPISGHDNLYWYRRVMGKEIKFLLHFVKESKQDESGMPNNRFLAERTGGTYSTLKVQPAELEDSGVYFCASSQDPSSYEQYFGPGTRLTVT.

The gene calls are TRBV13 and TRBJ1-1; 8 bases agree with TRBD1. This CDR3 region has 15 residues. The germline V gene encodes CDR1 PRHDT and CDR2 FYEKMQ (reference sequence). V lost 5 bases, J lost 4 bases, and 9 bases stayed unmatched. The CDR3 bases are TGTGCCAGCAGCCCGCGGACAGGGAGGAGCACTGAAGCTTTCTTT. Translation: CASSPRTGRSTEAFF.

The chain joins TRBV7-9 to TRBJ2-6; 10 nucleotides agree with TRBD1. Per the germline V gene, CDR1 is SEHNR and CDR2 is FQNEAQ (reference sequence). J was trimmed by 0 bases and V by 1 base; bases with no gene match: 6. This CDR3 region has 19 residues. The chain's CDR3 is CASSLVDRGLSSGANVLTF. Written as DNA, the CDR3 is TGTGCCAGCAGCTTAGTTGACAGGGGGCTGTCCTCTGGGGCCAACGTCCTGACTTTC.

V gene TRBV15 combines with J gene TRBJ1-1; D gene uncertain. The CDR3 is 14 residues long. Trimming took 1 base from V and 6 from J, leaving 12 bases between them. Per the germline V gene, CDR1 is LNHNV and CDR2 is YYDKDF (reference sequence). CDR3 nucleotide sequence: TGTGCCACCAGCAGAGTTGTGCAATCAGCTGAAGCTTTCTTT. Translated, it gives CATSRVVQSAEAFF. The entire variable domain, with the rest obtained from reference TRBV15 and TRBJ1-1, is as follows: DAMVIQNPRYQVTQFGKPVTLSCSQTLNHNVMYWYQQKSSQAPKLLFHYYDKDFNNEADTPDNFQSRRPNTSFCFLDIRSPGLGDTAMYLCATSRVVQSAEAFFGQGTRLTVV.

This clone was counted only a few times. Here the CDR3 omits its conserved ending phenylalanine or tryptophan, so a read error is the likely source. The limits of the CDR3 on the DNA are not certain, so only TCRdb's listed CDR3 is given. CDR3 protein: CASSDSYRGL. The chain carries TRBV6-4 and TRBJ1-2; TRBD1 reflects the table's D call only, with no check against the DNA. The length of the CDR3 is 10 amino acids, counting both ends. CDR1 is MRHNA and CDR2 is SNTAGT in the germline V gene.

The chain links TRBV21-1 to TRBJ1-5; whether TRBD1, the table's D call, matches the DNA was not checked. TRBV21-1 is shown as a pseudogene. The CDR3 runs to 18 residues. CDR3 in amino acids: CASSKGSQGANSNQPQHF. The CDR3 DNA reads as TGTGCCAGCAGCAAAGGGTCCCAGGGGGCAAATAGCAATCAGCCCCAGCATTTT.

The chain uses TRBV6-5 and TRBJ2-2; perhaps TRBD1 as D (6 bases). V was pared by 4 bases and J by 6 bases, with 12 bases between. The CDR3 consists of 14 residues. CDR1 is MNHEY and CDR2 is SVGAGI in the germline V gene. This chain's CDR3 is CASSSQGFAGELFF. For the CDR3, the DNA is TGTGCCAGCAGTTCGCAGGGGTTTGCCGGGGAGCTGTTTTTT.

This clone has just one count. CDR3 in DNA: TGTGCCAGCAGCCGGGACAGTATGGATGCTTTCTTT. This gives the protein CASSRDSMDAFF. The V call is TRBV7-2, the J call TRBJ1-1; 7 bases line up with TRBD1. Per the germline V gene, CDR1 is SGHTA and CDR2 is FQGNSA. Trimming cost V 5 bases and J 11 bases; bases outside gene matches: 8. The CDR3 length is 12 residues.

This clone was seen more than once but under ten times. The rearrangement uses TRBV10-1 and TRBJ1-4; 8 bases fit TRBD1. Germline V gives CDR1 WNHNN, CDR2 SYGVQD (reference sequence). The CDR3 loop spans 14 amino acids. The V gene end was trimmed by 5 bases and the J gene end by 2 bases; junction bases not matched to a gene: 1. The CDR3 is CASSWTGTNEKLFF. CDR3 coding DNA: TGCGCCAGCAGTTGGACAGGGACTAATGAAAAACTGTTTTTT.

The chain joins TRBV6-1 to TRBJ2-7, with 9 bases fitting TRBD2. V trimming: 4 bases; J trimming: 5 bases; junction bases outside the gene matches: 12. The length of the CDR3 is 16 residues. CDR1 and CDR2 (germline): MNHNS, SASEGT. CDR3 protein: CASSARRAGGNHEQYF. CDR3 DNA sequence: TGTGCCAGCAGTGCCCGCCGAGCGGGGGGAAACCACGAGCAGTACTTC.

The rearrangement uses TRBV27 and TRBJ2-3; 10 bases align to TRBD1. V lost 6 bases, J lost 4 bases, and 4 bases stayed unmatched. From germline, CDR1 is MNHEY and CDR2 SMNVEV (reference sequence). The CDR3 is made up of 14 amino acids. In DNA, the CDR3 is TGTGCCAGCAGCCGGGACAGGGGTTCAGATACGCAGTATTTT. It encodes CASSRDRGSDTQYF.

The sample holds a few counts of this clone. The chain links TRBV6-5 to TRBJ2-5; 11 nucleotides match TRBD2. Per germline, CDR1 MNHEY and CDR2 SVGAGI. With V trimmed by 2 bases and J by 5 bases, 7 bases remained unmatched. This CDR3 spans 16 amino acids. DNA for the CDR3: TGTGCCAGCAGTTACCGGACTAGCGGGTGGGTGGAGACCCAGTACTTC. This codes for CASSYRTSGWVETQYF.

There are a few counts of this clone. The J gene is TRBJ1-6, the V gene TRBV4-2, with TRBD1 as a possible D gene (5 bases). Trimming stripped 0 bases from V and 10 bases from J, with 13 bases between. CDR1 LGHNA and CDR2 YNFKEQ come from the germline V gene. CDR3 size: 15 residues. The CDR3 region has the DNA TGTGCCAGCAGCCAAGAAGGGGAGGAGGAATCACCCCTCCACTTT. Residues: CASSQEGEEESPLHF.

The V gene is TRBV27, the J gene TRBJ1-5; no clear D. Germline V lookup: CDR1 MNHEY, CDR2 SMNVEV (reference sequence). The CDR3 runs 11 residues. The V and J ends lost 8 bases and 5 bases respectively, with 7 bases between them. The CDR3 spells CASGLDQPQHF. CDR3 DNA sequence: TGTGCCAGCGGACTGGATCAGCCCCAGCATTTT.